These 22 T cell receptor beta chains originate from one sample sequenced in a study of graft-versus-host responses after intestinal transplantation. The antigens of these receptors remain unknown. TCRdb keeps only in-frame clones here, not all; method: immunoSEQ multiplex PCR. The table records tens of thousands of clones, around 90% of them present only once. Sequenced here: unstimulated CD8+ T cells sorted from spleen or lymph node cells, sampled before intestinal transplant. The source of these receptors is a human donor who received an intestinal transplant.

The chain has TRBV2 and TRBJ2-4; 8 bases line up with TRBD1. The CDR3 sequence is 15 residues long. V was clipped by 6 bases and J by 5 bases; unmatched bases: 9. Germline CDR1 reads SNHLY; CDR2 reads FYNNEI. The CDR3 sequence is CASRLKPGQENIQYF. The CDR3 nucleotides read TGTGCCAGCAGACTTAAGCCGGGACAGGAAAACATTCAGTACTTC.

The chain has TRBV2 and TRBJ1-2; D uncertain. This CDR3 is 15 amino acids long. Germline assignment: CDR1 SNHLY and CDR2 FYNNEI. V shed 4 bases and J shed 5 bases, with 17 bases lying between them. CDR3 in DNA: TGTGCCAGCAGTGCGGGAGCAGGATCTCGGTATGGCTACACCTTC. This gives the protein CASSAGAGSRYGYTF.

This clone appeared once. The J gene is TRBJ2-7, the V gene TRBV7-9; 8 positions agree with TRBD1. The length of the CDR3 is 14 residues. Unmatched junction bases numbered 8, after V lost 5 bases and J lost 5 bases. Germline lookup yields CDR1 SEHNR and CDR2 FQNEAQ (reference sequence). The CDR3 DNA reads as TGTGCCAGCAGCACAGGGGGTAGCGACCACGAGCAGTACTTC. It codes for CASSTGGSDHEQYF.

This chain connects TRBV4-3 to TRBJ2-1, with TRBD1 identical over 8 bases. This CDR3 region has 15 residues. The V segment lost 1 base and the J segment 4 bases; nucleotides outside the gene matches: 3. The germline V gene has CDR1 LGHNA and CDR2 YSLEER. Here the CDR3 DNA reads TGCGCCAGCAGCCAAGGAAGGGACAGGTACAATGAGCAGTTCTTC. It specifies CASSQGRDRYNEQFF.

The chain has TRBV27 and TRBJ1-4, with 12 bases matching TRBD1. The CDR3 sequence is 18 residues long. Germline V gene sequence: CDR1 MNHEY, CDR2 SMNVEV (reference sequence). The V and J ends lost 4 bases and 6 bases, in that order; junction bases with no gene match: 12. The CDR3 region is CASSSPGTGGVVYEKLFF. The CDR3 nucleotides read TGTGCCAGCAGTTCCCCGGGGACAGGGGGCGTAGTGTATGAAAAACTGTTTTTT.

The V gene is TRBV11-2, the J gene TRBJ2-7; 7 bases are a match to TRBD2. The CDR3 sequence is 15 residues long. Trimming removed 6 bases from V and 3 bases from J; junction bases left unmatched: 11. Looked up from germline, CDR1 is SGHAT and CDR2 is FQNNGV. The CDR3 DNA is TGTGCCAGCAGTTTTTTCTCGGGGGGAATCTACGAGCAGTACTTC. Translation: CASSFFSGGIYEQYF. The complete variable domain, with remaining parts taken from reference TRBV11-2 and TRBJ2-7, reads EAGVAQSPRYKIIEKRQSVAFWCNPISGHATLYWYQQILGQGPKLLIQFQNNGVVDDSQLPKDRFSAERLKGVDSTLKIQPAKLEDSAVYLCASSFFSGGIYEQYFGPGTRLTVT.

The chain couples TRBV7-7 to TRBJ2-5, with D tentatively TRBD2 (6 bases). The CDR3 runs 16 residues. The germline V and J ends were trimmed by 1 base and 1 base, with 13 bases remaining between them. Looked up from germline, CDR1 is SSHAT and CDR2 is FNYEAQ (reference sequence). Here the CDR3 DNA reads TGTGCCAGCAGCTTAGTCCCAGCTAGCGCCCAAGAGACCCAGTACTTC. It specifies CASSLVPASAQETQYF.

As concerns this clone: Compared with germline, one end of the junction differs, possibly owing to a read error. V and J are TRBV9 and TRBJ2-3, with TRBD2 matching over 8 bases. CDR1 and CDR2 (germline): SGDLS, YYNGEE. The CDR3 loop spans 15 amino acids. The CDR3 DNA is TGTGCCAGCAGCCCCAGCGGGAGAGGTGGAGATGCGCAGTATTTT. Protein: CASSPSGRGGDAQYF.

In its sample, this clone was seen once. The CDR3 region is CASSPRGSYNEQFF. The CDR3 DNA sequence: TGTGCCAGCAGCCCCAGGGGCTCCTACAATGAGCAGTTCTTC. V is TRBV11-3 and J is TRBJ2-1, with D tentatively TRBD1 (6 bases). Germline V gene lookup returns CDR1 SGHNT and CDR2 YENEEA. This CDR3 has 14 residues. V was cut by 5 bases and J by 0 bases, with 8 bases left in between.

The chain recombines TRBV15 with TRBJ2-1, with 13 bases matching TRBD2. The junction had 3 bases not matched to a gene; V was cut back by 4 bases and J by 6 bases. The germline V gene encodes CDR1 LNHNV and CDR2 YYDKDF (reference sequence). The length of the CDR3 is 15 residues. CDR3 sequence: CATSITSGRANEQFF. CDR3 sequence (DNA): TGTGCCACCAGCATCACTAGCGGGAGGGCCAATGAGCAGTTCTTC.

V gene TRBV19 combines with J gene TRBJ2-7, with 10 bases fitting TRBD1. V was clipped by 5 bases and J by 2 bases; unmatched bases: 3. The CDR3 contains 14 residues. Per germline, CDR1 LNHDA and CDR2 SQIVND (reference sequence). The CDR3 here is CASSGDRGPYEQYF. The CDR3 nucleotides read TGTGCCAGTAGTGGGGACAGGGGCCCCTACGAGCAGTACTTC.

This chain links TRBV5-1 with TRBJ2-7, with 8 bases matching TRBD1. CDR1 SGHRS and CDR2 YFSETQ come from the germline V gene. Trimming removed 3 bases from V and 7 bases from J; junction bases left unmatched: 12. CDR3 length: 15 amino acids. Here the CDR3 reads CASSYTGGGTAEQYF. In DNA form, the CDR3 reads TGCGCCAGCAGCTATACAGGGGGAGGAACTGCTGAGCAGTACTTC.

The sample holds one count of this clone. V gene TRBV6-5 combines with J gene TRBJ2-7; 7 nucleotides agree with TRBD1. The CDR3 is made up of 13 amino acids. CDR1 is MNHEY, CDR2 SVGAGI, per germline. V lost 5 bases to trimming and J lost 2 bases; unmatched junction nucleotides: 3. The CDR3 protein is CASSNRGTYEQYF. Written as DNA, the CDR3 is TGTGCCAGCAGTAACAGGGGAACCTACGAGCAGTACTTC.

The chain joins TRBV30 to TRBJ2-5, with TRBD1 matching 7 bases. Germline lookup yields CDR1 GTSNPN and CDR2 SVGIG (reference sequence). This CDR3 contains 14 residues. The J segment lost 1 base and the V segment lost 2 bases, leaving 4 bases of the junction unmatched. CDR3 protein: CAWSPGDSQETQYF. As DNA, the CDR3 is TGTGCCTGGAGTCCCGGGGACAGCCAAGAGACCCAGTACTTC.

This clone showed up just once. The V gene is TRBV5-6, the J gene TRBJ1-1; TRBD1 aligns across 7 bases. Looked up from germline, CDR1 is SGHDT and CDR2 is YYEEEE. With 4 bases clipped from V and 7 bases from J, the junction kept 1 base outside the gene matches. CDR3 length: 11 residues. CDR3 nucleotide sequence: TGTGCCAGCAGCCGGGACAGTGAAGCTTTCTTT. Residues: CASSRDSEAFF.

The V call is TRBV19, the J call TRBJ2-1; TRBD2 is a possible D gene (6 bases). The CDR3 contains 15 residues. In germline, CDR1 is LNHDA, CDR2 SQIVND (reference sequence). Between the trimmed V and J ends, which lost 3 bases and 5 bases, there was a span of 14 bases. The CDR3 spells CASSIDSGAHNEQFF. CDR3 nucleotides: TGTGCCAGTAGTATCGATAGCGGAGCCCACAATGAGCAGTTCTTC.

This rearrangement joins TRBV6-1 to TRBJ2-1; 11 bases line up with TRBD1. Looked up from germline, CDR1 is MNHNS and CDR2 is SASEGT. The ends lost 4 bases at V and 4 bases at J; junction bases unmatched: 3. This CDR3 has 15 amino acids. DNA for the CDR3: TGTGCCAGCAGTGTAGGGACAGGGGGATACAATGAGCAGTTCTTC. Amino acid sequence: CASSVGTGGYNEQFF.

The rearrangement joins TRBV5-6 to TRBJ2-1; D may be TRBD2 (5 bases). Germline CDR1 and CDR2: SGHDT and YYEEEE. CDR3 length: 14 residues. Trimming took 3 bases from V and 6 from J, leaving 13 bases between them. CDR3 protein: CASSSWRQANEQFF. The DNA for the CDR3 is TGTGCCAGCAGCTCCTGGAGGCAGGCCAATGAGCAGTTCTTC.

The gene calls are TRBV7-6 and TRBJ2-5; 14 nucleotides agree with TRBD2. Trimming took 5 bases from V and 5 from J; bases not matched to a gene: 13. The CDR3 loop spans 18 amino acids. Germline values: CDR1 SGHVS, CDR2 FNYEAQ. The CDR3 DNA is TGTGCCAGCAGCCTCGGACTAGCGGGAGGCCCGCGCCGGGAGACCCAGTACTTC. This translates into CASSLGLAGGPRRETQYF.

The rearrangement links TRBV28 to TRBJ2-3; D is perhaps TRBD2 (5 bases). V was clipped by 1 base and J by 6 bases, with 14 bases between them. Germline CDR1 is MDHEN and CDR2 is SYDVKM. The CDR3 totals 15 residues. This chain's CDR3 is CASSLSQTGLDTQYF. The CDR3 DNA is TGTGCCAGCAGTTTATCTCAGACTGGACTTGATACGCAGTATTTT. Filled out from reference TRBV28 and TRBJ2-3, the complete variable domain reads DVKVTQSSRYLVKRTGEKVFLECVQDMDHENMFWYRQDPGLGLRLIYFSYDVKMKEKGDIPEGYSVSREKKERFSLILESASTNQTSMYLCASSLSQTGLDTQYFGPGTRLTVL.

This sequence joins TRBV29-1 and TRBJ2-2, with D perhaps matching TRBD2 (6 bases). V was cut by 6 bases and J by 5 bases, with 19 bases left in between. This CDR3 is 15 amino acids long. Germline CDR1 SQVTM, CDR2 ANQGSEA. The CDR3 region is CSVSQTRGRTGELFF. DNA for the CDR3: TGCAGCGTGTCCCAGACTAGAGGGAGGACCGGGGAGCTGTTTTTT.

The rearrangement uses TRBV5-6 and TRBJ2-3; weak D call: TRBD1 (5 bases). V was trimmed by 1 base and J by 2 bases, leaving 8 bases between them. The CDR3 contains 14 residues. The germline V gene has CDR1 SGHDT and CDR2 YYEEEE. CDR3 sequence: CASSLIGATDTQYF. As DNA, the CDR3 is TGTGCCAGCAGCTTGATAGGGGCCACAGATACGCAGTATTTT.